One T cell receptor (beta chain) is described in this entry. Antigen unknown. The data were taken from a study of OX40 agonist ivuxolimab in advanced cancers. As for the study in general: Patient treatment consisted of intravenous ivuxolimab administration every 2 weeks at 0.01 to 10 mg/kg. The study's findings and limits: Certain nonresponders additionally had low normalized T-cell clonal expansion.

Assay: immunoSEQ multiplex PCR; the TCRdb copy retains only in-frame clones and omits some. Among under 150,000 clones listed, 75% to 90% were seen once. The CDR3 runs to 16 residues. CDR1 and CDR2 from the germline V gene are LGHNA and YSLEER. The V end lost 0 bases, the J end lost 2 bases, and 13 bases lay between the germline ends. The chain uses TRBV4-3 and TRBJ1-1, with D unresolved. Sequenced here: CD4+ or CD8+ T cells sorted from blood, sampled in a trial of the OX40 agonist ivuxolimab. The sequence came from an adult with an advanced solid tumor such as melanoma, head and neck, liver or kidney cancer. CDR3 sequence: CASSQDFGRSNTEAFF. The CDR3 bases are TGCGCCAGCAGCCAAGACTTCGGCAGGTCCAACACTGAAGCTTTCTTT.